This T cell receptor (beta chain) emerged from a study of radiotherapy plus CTLA-4 blockade in lung cancer. About this clone itself: Its antigen is unidentified.

Study results and limitations: The study found tumor-derived TCR clones expanded in blood after radiotherapy plus ipilimumab.

The CDR3 sequence is 13 residues long. Trimming took 5 bases from V and 11 from J; bases not matched to a gene: 11. CDR1 is SGHDN, CDR2 FVKESK, per germline. Chemo-refractory metastatic non-small-cell lung cancer patients underwent focal radiation alongside CTLA-4 blockade with ipilimumab. The data were produced by immunoSEQ multiplex PCR, yet TCRdb's version contains in-frame clones alone and is incomplete. The sample includes 35,000 to 40,000 clones, 55% to 75% of them seen just once. The V call is TRBV14, the J call TRBJ1-1; 7 nucleotides align to TRBD1. The specimen was peripheral blood, collected from a patient treated with radiotherapy plus ipilimumab. This clonotype was obtained from a human donor with non-small cell lung cancer who had stable disease on radiotherapy plus ipilimumab. The CDR3 protein is CASSEINRGWAFF. The CDR3 nucleotides are TGTGCCAGCAGCGAAATAAACAGGGGTTGGGCTTTCTTT.